One sample yielded the 5 T cell receptor beta chains listed below, sequenced in a study of post-analysis software for immune sequencing data. Study findings and constraints: Controls showed lower frequencies than patients for a few TRBV segments, and TRBV5-6, TRBV5-1 and TRBV20-1 were among these.

What these receptors recognize is not known. The TCR beta cDNA libraries contained unique molecular identifiers. TCRdb ran MiXCR on the PCR reads and lists one entry per CDR3 protein. The sample yields 650,000 to 850,000 distinct CDR3 sequences, around 45% seen once. The sequencing input was blood. These receptors came from a girl under 18 with multiple sclerosis.

The chain links TRBV6-6 to TRBJ2-1; 14 nucleotides agree with TRBD2. V was pared by 4 bases and J by 2 bases, with 13 bases of the junction left unmatched. The CDR3 totals 20 residues. The germline CDR1 and CDR2 sequences are MNHNY and SVGAGI (reference sequence). The CDR3 DNA follows: TGTGCCAGCAGTTCCCCAGGACTAGCGGGAGGTCTTTCCACCTACAATGAGCAGTTCTTC. It is translated as CASSSPGLAGGLSTYNEQFF.

This clonotype was counted only a few times. CDR3 residues: CASSARAKGELFF. In DNA form, the CDR3 reads TGTGCCAGCAGTGCTAGGGCGAAGGGGGAGCTGTTTTTT. The genes are TRBV6-5 and TRBJ2-2, with no clear D. V dropped 5 bases and J dropped 8 bases, with 12 bases sitting between them. This CDR3 has 13 amino acids. Germline V lookup: CDR1 MNHEY, CDR2 SVGAGI.

The chain recombines TRBV6-5 with TRBJ2-5; D unresolved. V was cut by 4 bases and J by 4 bases, with 13 bases left in between. Germline V lookup: CDR1 MNHEY, CDR2 SVGAGI. There are 14 residues in the CDR3. CDR3 sequence: CASSFYQQAETQYF. DNA of the CDR3: TGTGCCAGCAGTTTCTATCAGCAGGCAGAGACCCAGTACTTC.

The chain joins TRBV29-1 to TRBJ2-1, with a tentative D call TRBD2 (5 bases). This CDR3 comprises 13 residues. Per the germline V gene, CDR1 is SQVTM and CDR2 is ANQGSEA. With 6 bases removed from V and 3 bases from J, the gap between germline ends came to 12 bases. CDR3 region: CSVTSTNYNEQFF. DNA for the CDR3: TGCAGCGTCACTTCGACTAACTACAATGAGCAGTTCTTC.

This chain links TRBV27 with TRBJ2-7; 7 bases line up with TRBD2. The J call is uncertain, as TRBJ2-5 better fits the DNA end. CDR1 and CDR2 (germline): MNHEY, SMNVEV (reference sequence). This CDR3 comprises 13 residues. The CDR3 loop is CASRSGAWETQYF. In DNA, the CDR3 is TGTGCCAGCAGGAGCGGGGCGTGGGAGACCCAGTACTTC.